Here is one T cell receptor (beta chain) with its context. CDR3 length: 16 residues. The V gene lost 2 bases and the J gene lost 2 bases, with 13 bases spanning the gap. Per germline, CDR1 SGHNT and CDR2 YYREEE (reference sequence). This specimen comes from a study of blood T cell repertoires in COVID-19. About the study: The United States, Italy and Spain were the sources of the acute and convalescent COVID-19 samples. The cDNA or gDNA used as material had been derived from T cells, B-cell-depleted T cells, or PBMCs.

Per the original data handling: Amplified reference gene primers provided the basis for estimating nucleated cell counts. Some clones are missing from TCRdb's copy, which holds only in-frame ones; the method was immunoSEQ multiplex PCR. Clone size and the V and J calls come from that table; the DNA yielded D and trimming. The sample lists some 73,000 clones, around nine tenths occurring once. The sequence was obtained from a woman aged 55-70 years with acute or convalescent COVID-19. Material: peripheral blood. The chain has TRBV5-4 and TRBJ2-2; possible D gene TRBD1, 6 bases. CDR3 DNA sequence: TGTGCCAGCAGCTTTCCGGGACACCAAAACACCGGGGAGCTGTTTTTT. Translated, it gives CASSFPGHQNTGELFF.